A single sample gave rise to the 15 T cell receptor beta chains below, sequenced in a study of response to subunit inactivated influenza vaccine. Each CDR3 protein is one row after TCRdb ran MiXCR on the RT-PCR reads. The repertoire holds 650,000 to 700,000 distinct CDR3 sequences, with 15% to 19% as singletons. Here the sequenced sample was PBMCs from blood, taken roughly 13 days after vaccination. These receptors were taken from a man in his fifties or sixties who received an inactivated influenza vaccine.

CDR3 sequence: CASSSSGAHGYTF. The CDR3 DNA reads TGTGCCAGCAGTTCCTCGGGGGCTCATGGCTACACCTTC. The V and J genes are TRBV7-3 and TRBJ1-2, with D tentatively TRBD1 (6 bases). V gave up 6 bases and J gave up 6 bases, with 14 bases separating them. Germline CDR1 and CDR2: SGHTA and FQGTGA. The CDR3 spans 13 residues.

Only one count was recorded for this clonotype. This rearrangement joins TRBV15 to TRBJ2-2; TRBD2 agrees at 11 bases. After removal of 6 bases from V and 1 base from J, the junction contained 4 bases not matched to a gene. The germline V gene has CDR1 LNHNV and CDR2 YYDKDF (reference sequence). The CDR3 runs to 16 residues. The DNA for the CDR3 is TGTGCCACCAGGTCGACTAGCGGGGTGAACACCGGGGAGCTGTTTTTT. Its translation is CATRSTSGVNTGELFF.

This clonotype was observed a handful of times. The V call is TRBV4-3, the J call TRBJ2-3; the match to TRBD2 covers 9 bases. CDR3 size: 16 residues. Looked up from germline, CDR1 is LGHNA and CDR2 is YSLEER. Trimming at V came to 3 bases and at J to 4 bases, leaving 8 bases not matched to a gene. CDR3 nucleotide sequence: TGCGCCAGCAGCCATTATAGCGGGAGAGGGGCAGATACGCAGTATTTT. Its translation: CASSHYSGRGADTQYF.

There are a few counts of this clonotype. This chain joins TRBV6-5 and TRBJ1-1; D unresolved. V gave up 0 bases and J gave up 3 bases, with 8 bases separating them. CDR3 length: 14 residues. Looked up from germline, CDR1 is MNHEY and CDR2 is SVGAGI. CDR3 protein: CASSYSMVDTEAFF. CDR3 DNA: TGTGCCAGCAGTTACTCGATGGTGGACACTGAAGCTTTCTTT.

This clonotype was found a few times. J is TRBJ2-2 and V is TRBV14; TRBD1 matches 8 bases. Looked up from germline, CDR1 is SGHDN and CDR2 is FVKESK. The junction had 14 bases not matched to a gene; V was cut back by 4 bases and J by 1 base. The CDR3 sequence is 19 residues long. CDR3: CASSPHGVRGQGNTGELFF. The DNA for the CDR3 is TGTGCCAGCAGCCCTCATGGAGTCCGTGGACAGGGGAACACCGGGGAGCTGTTTTTT.

This sequence joins TRBV11-1 and TRBJ2-3, with TRBD2 matching over 8 bases. CDR3 size: 18 residues. Germline loops: CDR1 SGHAT, CDR2 FQDESV (reference sequence). V lost 0 bases, J lost 3 bases, and 11 bases stayed unmatched. The CDR3 DNA sequence: TGTGCCAGCAGCTTAGCGGGAGCGGGAGTCATGAGGACAGATACGCAGTATTTT. This codes for CASSLAGAGVMRTDTQYF.

This clonotype came up a few times. The V call is TRBV5-8, the J call TRBJ2-7; 10 bases are a match to TRBD1. The germline CDR1 and CDR2 sequences are SGHTS and YDEGEE. CDR3 length: 16 residues. Trimming removed 0 bases from V and 3 bases from J; junction bases left unmatched: 6. CDR3 DNA: TGTGCCAGCAGCTTGGCCATCGGACAGGGGGGCTACGAGCAGTACTTC. Translated: CASSLAIGQGGYEQYF.

This chain connects TRBV3-1 to TRBJ2-1; a weak D match, TRBD2 (6 bases). There are 18 residues in the CDR3. The ends were cut back, 11 bases at V and 0 bases at J, with 26 bases in the middle. Germline V gives CDR1 LGHDT, CDR2 YNNKEL (reference sequence). CDR3 sequence reads: CAFSLARGWGSSYNEQFF. The CDR3 DNA follows: TGTGCCTTCAGTTTAGCCCGGGGGTGGGGGAGCTCCTACAATGAGCAGTTCTTC.

The rearrangement uses TRBV12-3 or TRBV12-4 and TRBJ2-1, with 8 bases lining up with TRBD2. Losses at the gene ends were 6 bases for V and 2 bases for J; bases not matched to a gene: 6. The CDR3 is made up of 15 amino acids. The CDR3, as DNA: TGTGCCAGCAGCTCGGGGGGGGCGACCTACAATGAGCAGTTCTTC. As protein: CASSSGGATYNEQFF.

The V gene is TRBV5-1, the J gene TRBJ2-1; D is possibly TRBD2 (6 bases). Trimming shortened V by 2 bases and J by 4 bases, and 16 bases separated the two germline ends. The CDR3 contains 16 residues. CDR1 and CDR2 (germline): SGHRS, YFSETQ. CDR3 region: CASSFFGQGGYNEQFF. CDR3 DNA sequence: TGCGCCAGCAGCTTTTTTGGGCAGGGAGGTTACAATGAGCAGTTCTTC.

This clonotype has only a few counts. The chain recombines TRBV20-1 with TRBJ2-1, with D tentatively TRBD1 or TRBD2 (6 bases each). The CDR3 sequence is 14 residues long. With 5 bases removed from V and 8 bases from J, the gap between germline ends came to 19 bases. Germline V gives CDR1 DFQATT, CDR2 SNEGSKA (reference sequence). CDR3 region: CSAGDWGARDEQFF. The DNA of the CDR3 is TGCAGTGCTGGTGACTGGGGGGCCAGGGATGAGCAGTTCTTC.

This clonotype occurred a few times. The chain has TRBV28 and TRBJ2-6; D is unclear. CDR1 is MDHEN, CDR2 SYDVKM, per germline. The CDR3 has 16 residues. Trimming cost V 3 bases and J 4 bases, with 13 bases left between them. The CDR3 bases are TGTGCCAGCAGTTTTCACCGGGTATCGGGGGCCAACGTCCTGACTTTC. Encoded protein: CASSFHRVSGANVLTF.

This clonotype showed up just a few times. This chain joins TRBV20-1 and TRBJ1-1, with 7 nucleotides matching TRBD1. Germline trimming cut 4 bases from V and 3 bases from J; bases unmatched to any gene: 5. Germline CDR1 reads DFQATT; CDR2 reads SNEGSKA (reference sequence). This CDR3 spans 13 amino acids. The CDR3 coding sequence is TGCAGTGCTATGCCGGGACAGCACACTGAAGCTTTCTTT. Translated: CSAMPGQHTEAFF.

This clonotype was observed a handful of times. V and J are TRBV12-3 or TRBV12-4 and TRBJ1-1; tentative D call: TRBD1 (5 bases). The CDR3 is made up of 12 amino acids. Trimming took 6 bases from V and 10 from J, leaving 15 bases between them. Here the CDR3 DNA reads TGTGCCAGCAGACCAGGTGGGGGGGTAGCTTTCTTT. Its protein is CASRPGGGVAFF.

In its sample, this clonotype was seen a few times. The V gene is TRBV27, the J gene TRBJ2-7; D is unclear. Germline V gives CDR1 MNHEY, CDR2 SMNVEV (reference sequence). Trimming pared 0 bases from V and 3 bases from J, leaving 9 bases between. The CDR3 covers 14 residues. CDR3 sequence (DNA): TGTGCCAGCAGTTTATCCGGGTTTAACTACGAGCAGTACTTC. Its translation is CASSLSGFNYEQYF.